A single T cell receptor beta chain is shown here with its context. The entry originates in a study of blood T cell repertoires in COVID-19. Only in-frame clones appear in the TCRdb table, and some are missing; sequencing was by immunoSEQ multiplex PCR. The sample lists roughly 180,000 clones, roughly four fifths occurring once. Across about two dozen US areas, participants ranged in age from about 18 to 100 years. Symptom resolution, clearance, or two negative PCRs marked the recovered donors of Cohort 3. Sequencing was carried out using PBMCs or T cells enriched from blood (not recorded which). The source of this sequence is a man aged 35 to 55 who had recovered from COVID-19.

CDR3 sequence reads: CASIRTQEGELETQYF. CDR3 nucleotide sequence: TGTGCCAGCATTAGAACACAAGAGGGGGAGTTAGAGACCCAGTACTTC. J is TRBJ2-5 and V is TRBV28; weak D call: TRBD1 (6 bases). The germline V gene encodes CDR1 MDHEN and CDR2 SYDVKM. V was cut by 7 bases and J by 4 bases, with 22 bases left in between. The CDR3 extends over 16 amino acids.